This T cell receptor (beta chain) was recorded in a study of blood T cell repertoires in COVID-19. Study-wide background: Donors in the United States, Italy and Spain gave samples during acute or convalescent COVID-19. PBMCs, B-cell-depleted T cells, or T cells provided the cDNA or gDNA that made up the material.

This clone has a single count. The CDR3 extends over 15 amino acids. From germline, CDR1 is SGHTA and CDR2 FQGNSA. V lost 1 base and J 4 bases, leaving 11 bases between the germline ends. Original processing notes: It was from reference gene primer amplification that nucleated cell counts were estimated. Using immunoSEQ multiplex PCR, the repertoire was profiled, and TCRdb retains in-frame clones only, with some absent. V, J and clone size are those of that table, while D and trimming were read from the DNA. This sample yields hundreds of thousands of clones, of which roughly 83% are seen a single time; around 9.6% belongs to the top ten.

V gene TRBV7-2 combines with J gene TRBJ1-5, with a weak D call TRBD1 (6 bases). The sequenced material came from peripheral blood. This sequence originates from a woman at least 80 years old with acute or convalescent COVID-19. DNA for the CDR3: TGTGCCAGCAGCTTAGGAGACAGGAGTAATCAGCCCCAGCATTTT. Protein sequence: CASSLGDRSNQPQHF.